One TCR beta chain is described in this entry. It has no known antigen specificity. No much larger clonotype is one base removed from it; base qualities were not supplied. The cohort was made up of roughly 670 healthy bone marrow donors. At the time of sampling, every cohort member was nominally healthy, though immune exposures that went unrecorded were likely present. The donor tested CMV seronegative and was one of the 352 seronegative cohort members. A peripheral blood sample was provided by each donor, and peripheral blood mononuclear cells were used for TCR beta sequencing. Genomic DNA was extracted from the blood cell samples with the Qiagen DNeasy Blood Extraction Kit. The sample comes from a study of cytomegalovirus exposure and HLA in healthy donors (dated by TCRdb to 2016 to 2017). With respect to the entire study: In an earlier analysis of several hundred of the donors, 276 Gb of sequence data and 90 million to 120 million unique TCR beta sequences from roughly 180 million T cells were reported. Among a few hundred genotyped donors of the cohort, an average of around 240,000 unique TCR beta nucleotide sequences were sequenced per donor, approximately 20% of them non-productive. The study used immunosequencing to profile the T cell repertoires of approximately 650 subjects and linked those repertoires to cytomegalovirus serostatus. In a later analysis, previously published TCR beta repertoires from 666 donors were re-analyzed and high-resolution HLA genotyping was added so that TCR occurrence patterns could be studied. An early release that covered about 600 HLA-typed donors contained around 300 gigabases of sequencing data and tens of millions of unique TCR sequences. Alongside the repertoire data, information on donor age, sex, ethnicity and CMV serostatus was compiled. The study was designed to test whether signatures of past pathogen exposure could be identified by cataloging public T cell receptors. In an earlier analysis of more than 550 of the donors, high-throughput TCR beta sequencing was used to judge whether each TCR beta V gene segment behaved as functional or pseudogenic. The study combined high-throughput TCR immunosequencing, statistical association of individual TCRs with disease status, and machine learning to predict cytomegalovirus infection status. Besides the first cohort of about 730 subjects, a separate validation cohort made up of around 120 different subjects was used. Because of strong linkage in the cohort, roughly five DR-DQ haplotypes were treated as single units for association and clustering. Every repertoire in the discovery cohort had been generated on one and the same sequencing platform. The genetic ancestry cluster associated with self-reported Caucasian donors included about four fifths of the roughly 380 genotyped donors. Both class I and class II loci were covered by HLA typing, at four-digit resolution. Typing coverage varied by locus: about 620-630 donors for A, B, C, DRB1 and DQB1; more than 500 for DQA1; about 600 for DPA1; under 490 for DPB1. The later analysis used no new phenotypic data to find candidate immune exposures, relying instead on TCR beta sequences and their occurrence across donors. Genome-wide SNP genotypes for about three fifths of the roughly 700 donors were used in a later genetic analysis, which treated that subset as a discovery cohort.

The receptor library was made with the immunoSEQ multiplex PCR assay. For the multiplex PCR, a mixture combining 60 forward primers for TCR Vbeta segments and 13 reverse primers for TCR Jbeta segments was used. The CDR3 region of rearranged TCR beta genes was amplified from genomic DNA by a multiplex PCR assay. Amplified TCR beta libraries were sequenced as 87-base-pair reads on the Illumina HiSeq System. The original pipeline was this. In a later analysis, 77 million or so unique TCR beta chains were counted across the 500 to 850 repertoires, and approximately 11 million of these chains were shared by at least two donors. To remove PCR and sequencing errors, raw reads were error-corrected and collapsed into unique sequences using a nearest-neighbor algorithm that merged closely related sequences. CDR3 sequences were aligned to IMGT reference sequences to assign V, D and J gene segments. For a sequence to be retained, a match of at least six nucleotides was required to both a V gene segment and a J gene segment. A rearrangement counted as productive if the CDR3 had no stop codons and remained in frame with V and J, and every other rearrangement counted as non-productive. Following IMGT convention, CDR3 was defined as the stretch from the second conserved V-encoded cysteine up to the conserved J-encoded phenylalanine. Sequences without an unambiguous match to a single V gene segment were excluded from the earlier analysis of 587 of the donors. In an earlier analysis of 450 to 750 of the donors, a V segment was called functional when productive rearrangements were above 56.7%, and segregating when the standard deviation between donors exceeded 5%. To diagnose cytomegalovirus status from the catalog of TCR beta chain sequences, a statistical classification framework was built. In a later analysis, TCR nucleotide sequences were compared against IMGT/GENE-DB human TR gene sequences so that V and J genes could be assigned. Using the TCRdist pipeline, a later analysis assigned CDR3 sequences along with most-parsimonious VDJ recombination scenarios. In a later analysis, every TCR beta chain was defined by the combination of its CDR3 amino acid sequence and its V-gene family, and reads without a unique V-gene family were dropped. To address suspected cross-contamination and a sequencing artifact, a later analysis removed over 500 highly shared, low-generation-probability nucleotide sequences. In a later analysis, a clonal expansion index was calculated for each public chain from normalized within-repertoire ranks of inferred template counts. In a later analysis, generation probabilities were computed with a VDJ recombination model fitted to out-of-frame rearrangements, and the resulting probabilities were checked against IGoR. Hypergeometric tests were used in a later analysis to score TCR-TCR, TCR-HLA and TCR-CMV co-occurrence, with a repertoire-size bias correction applied to the TCR pairs. In a later analysis, false discovery rates were estimated by permuting HLA or CMV assignments 20 times. A later analysis grouped co-occurring TCRs with DBSCAN, adding TCRdist sequence similarity when clustering within HLA-allele-positive subsets. Repertoires with fewer than 30,000 or more than 120,000 public chains were left out of co-occurrence clustering, as were about five repertoires with anomalous nucleotide sharing. Sourced from immuneACCESS, this table was stored by TCRdb with only in-frame sequences that have V and J called. A share of the clones is absent; for the studies checked, an unresolved V gene accounts for under half, and the remainder has no known explanation. V, J and clone size are those of that table, while D and trimming were read from the DNA. A total of around 99,000 clones appear in this sample, roughly 67% of them only once. Under 9.5% of the sample belongs to the ten largest clones.

V is shortened by 5 bases, J by 3 bases, and the region joining them spans 11 bases. The cysteine opens and the phenylalanine closes a CDR3 of 13 amino acids. Only the CDR3 portion is preserved as DNA: 39 bases, with reading frame beginning at the first base. The CDR1 and CDR2 encoded by the germline V gene (reference sequence) are SEHNR and FQNEAQ. General findings and caveats noted by the study authors: The study gave a list of more than 150 TCR beta chains associated with cytomegalovirus. In vitro tests confirmed that a few of the cytomegalovirus-associated TCR beta chains recognize cytomegalovirus antigens. Compared with the approximately 600-donor mean, donors in an Asian-associated ancestry cluster had fewer N-insertions in productive TCRs, according to a later genetic analysis. In both the original and validation cohorts, the classifier was reported to diagnose cytomegalovirus status with high specificity and sensitivity. Assigning TCR associations to individual alleles was difficult when HLA alleles, especially DR and DQ, strongly co-occurred. In an earlier analysis of about 600 of the donors, most TCR beta V segments appeared in productive rearrangements about 87% or about 30% of the time, broadly matching IMGT annotations. For the cohort, immune exposure information was limited to CMV serostatus. The authors suggested that the approach could potentially be generalized to other disease states and immunological phenotypes. Because counts were too low, 15 to 20 rarely observed V segments, including chromosome 9 orphons, were excluded from the earlier analysis of 587 of the donors. Compared with equally common non-associated chains, HLA-associated TCR beta chains in a later analysis were more clonally expanded and had lower generation probabilities. While some public TCRs were present in many individuals, most TCR sequences turned up only very rarely across donors. The cohort was sequenced for TCR beta chains only, and without alpha or paired-chain data the features that could be detected were limited. A further reported finding was that TCR beta sequences accurately predicted the HLA-A and HLA-B alleles for most subjects in the first cohort. A later analysis reported that several top co-occurrence clusters appeared linked to parvovirus B19, influenza, CMV and Epstein-Barr virus. A cluster of highly shared sequence variants was judged likely to be a technical artifact of the sequencing pipeline. At a false discovery rate of 0.05, a later analysis linked 16,951 TCR beta sequences to specific HLA alleles. An association between a missense DCLRE1C variant and V-gene and J-gene trimming of TCR beta chains was found in a later genetic analysis and replicated in an independent cohort. Presence/absence analyses assumed roughly uniform sequencing depth across donors, an assumption that may not hold. Because HLA typing was missing for some donors at each locus, association tests included only the typed subset. In a later analysis, most CMV-associated TCR beta chains were found to appear HLA-restricted, with HLA associations seemingly driven largely by CMV exposure. Because the 87-base-pair reads could not distinguish some IMGT-functional V segments, including TRBV6-2 and TRBV6-3, those segments were excluded. According to a later analysis, TCR association rates differed among HLA loci, with DRB1 alleles showing the most associated TCRs and HLA-C alleles showing the fewest. Linkage disequilibrium might explain the correlated functional status among segregating V segments, but an unknown experimental factor could not be ruled out.

This TCR came from a man aged 35-49 years in good health and CMV-seronegative. The chain links TRBV7-9 with TRBJ2-7; the D region possibly corresponds to TRBD2 (6 bases align). Sequencing input: PBMCs. The DNA sequence is given as TGTGCCAGCAGCCCTGGGACTTTCTACGAGCAGTACTTC. It translates as CASSPGTFYEQYF.